The 16 T cell receptor beta chains below all came from one sample that was sequenced in a study of blood T cell repertoires in COVID-19. TCRdb keeps only in-frame clones here, not all; method: immunoSEQ multiplex PCR. The sample has some 230,000 clones, about 86% seen once. The source material was peripheral blood. The source is a woman aged 45-65 years with COVID-19, enrolled during active disease.

This chain joins TRBV7-6 and TRBJ1-5; tentatively, D is TRBD1 (5 bases). The germline V gene has CDR1 SGHVS and CDR2 FNYEAQ. This CDR3 has 15 residues. The V and J ends lost 0 bases and 3 bases respectively, with 9 bases between them. The CDR3 loop is CASSLAAGYNQPQHF. CDR3 sequence (DNA): TGTGCCAGCAGCTTAGCGGCAGGGTACAATCAGCCCCAGCATTTT. Filled out from reference TRBV7-6 and TRBJ1-5, the complete variable domain reads GAGVSQSPRYKVTKRGQDVALRCDPISGHVSLYWYRQALGQGPEFLTYFNYEAQQDKSGLPNDRFSAERPEGSISTLTIQRTEQRDSAMYRCASSLAAGYNQPQHFGDGTRLSIL.

V usage is TRBV7-9 and J usage is TRBJ2-7; D call uncertain. The CDR3 is 14 amino acids. Trimming took 4 bases from V and 3 from J, leaving 13 bases between them. The V gene's germline CDR1 is SEHNR and CDR2 FQNEAQ (reference sequence). The CDR3: CASSSNGPIYEQYF. The CDR3, as DNA: TGTGCCAGCAGCTCAAACGGTCCGATCTACGAGCAGTACTTC.

The CDR3 DNA is TGTGCCATCAGTGATATTTTTGGGAGGGAACACTCGGGGGAGCAGTACGTC. This sequence encodes CAISDIFGREHSGEQYV. The chain is built from TRBV10-3 and TRBJ2-7, with 7 bases that match TRBD2. The CDR3 runs 17 residues. V lost 3 bases to trimming and J lost 7 bases; unmatched junction nucleotides: 18. Looked up from germline, CDR1 is ENHRY and CDR2 is SYGVKD.

This clone was detected many times. The V and J genes are TRBV6-5 and TRBJ1-3; unclear D gene. Germline V gene sequence: CDR1 MNHEY, CDR2 SVGAGI. Between the trimmed V and J ends, which lost 6 bases and 0 bases, there was a span of 6 bases. The CDR3 extends over 13 amino acids. This CDR3 reads CASRAGSGNTIYF. The CDR3 DNA reads TGTGCCAGCAGAGCGGGCTCTGGAAACACCATATATTTT.

This chain connects TRBV20-1 to TRBJ2-7; the D gene is possibly TRBD1 (6 bases). Germline CDR1 DFQATT, CDR2 SNEGSKA (reference sequence). This CDR3 is 10 amino acids long. V lost 1 base and J 13 bases, leaving 11 bases between the germline ends. The CDR3 protein is CSARGTVPYF. In DNA, the CDR3 is TGCAGTGCTAGAGGGACAGTGCCTTACTTC.

The genes are TRBV18 and TRBJ2-2, with TRBD1 matching 8 bases. The V gene end was trimmed by 3 bases and the J gene end by 1 base; junction bases not matched to a gene: 4. Germline-derived CDR1 and CDR2 are KGHSH and LQKENI. The CDR3 is made up of 16 amino acids. The CDR3 DNA follows: TGTGCCAGCTCACCCGTGGGGACAGGGAACACCGGGGAGCTGTTTTTT. It specifies CASSPVGTGNTGELFF. Drawing the rest from reference TRBV18 and TRBJ2-2, the complete variable domain is NAGVMQNPRHLVRRRGQEARLRCSPMKGHSHVYWYRQLPEEGLKFMVYLQKENIIDESGMPKERFSAEFPKEGPSILRIQQVVRGDSAAYFCASSPVGTGNTGELFFGEGSRLTVL.

This chain links TRBV9 with TRBJ1-3, with D possibly being TRBD1 (5 bases). The germline gives CDR1 SGDLS, CDR2 YYNGEE. With 3 bases removed from V and 0 bases from J, the gap between germline ends came to 10 bases. CDR3 length: 15 amino acids. The CDR3 spells CASSAQGISGNTIYF. The CDR3 nucleotides read TGTGCCAGCAGCGCCCAGGGTATCTCTGGAAACACCATATATTTT.

The V and J genes are TRBV6-5 and TRBJ1-1; D is unclear. This CDR3 comprises 14 residues. V lost 6 bases and J lost 5, with 16 bases in between. The germline V gene has CDR1 MNHEY and CDR2 SVGAGI. The CDR3 here is CASSAEGGGTEAFF. The CDR3 DNA reads as TGTGCCAGCAGCGCAGAGGGAGGAGGAACTGAAGCTTTCTTT.

This chain links TRBV6-6 with TRBJ1-2; D gene unclear. Trimming shortened V by 0 bases and J by 7 bases, and 9 bases separated the two germline ends. The CDR3 totals 13 residues. Looked up from germline, CDR1 is MNHNY and CDR2 is SVGAGI (reference sequence). This CDR3 is CASSYSNRSGYTF. The CDR3 DNA sequence: TGTGCCAGCAGTTACTCGAATAGAAGTGGCTACACCTTC.

The chain has TRBV11-3 and TRBJ2-2; 11 bases are a match to TRBD1. The junction had 8 bases not matched to a gene; V was cut back by 3 bases and J by 2 bases. The CDR3 extends over 18 amino acids. CDR1 SGHNT and CDR2 YENEEA come from the germline V gene. Here the CDR3 DNA reads TGTGCCAGCAGCTTGGGGGACAGGGGGGCTAAAAACACCGGGGAGCTGTTTTTT. This codes for CASSLGDRGAKNTGELFF. The full variable domain, with the rest looked up from reference TRBV11-3 and TRBJ2-2, is EAGVVQSPRYKIIEKKQPVAFWCNPISGHNTLYWYLQNLGQGPELLIRYENEEAVDDSQLPKDRFSAERLKGVDSTLKIQPAELGDSAVYLCASSLGDRGAKNTGELFFGEGSRLTVL.

The chain carries TRBV5-1 and TRBJ2-1; D uncertain. CDR1 is SGHRS, CDR2 YFSETQ, per germline. CDR3 length: 15 residues. Trimming took 0 bases from V and 3 from J, leaving 10 bases between them. The CDR3 bases are TGCGCCAGCAGCTTGGAGGCGGCATTCTACAATGAGCAGTTCTTC. Translating gives CASSLEAAFYNEQFF.

The chain carries TRBV11-3 and TRBJ2-3; 10 bases align to TRBD2. This CDR3 is built from 15 residues. The germline V gene encodes CDR1 SGHNT and CDR2 YENEEA. J was trimmed by 1 base and V by 2 bases; bases with no gene match: 0. CDR3 coding DNA: TGTGCCAGCAGCTTACTAGCGGGGGGCACAGATACGCAGTATTTT. Protein product: CASSLLAGGTDTQYF.

This chain connects TRBV19 to TRBJ1-1; 7 bases align to TRBD1. This CDR3 is 14 amino acids long. The V segment lost 5 bases and the J segment 2 bases; nucleotides outside the gene matches: 5. The germline V gene encodes CDR1 LNHDA and CDR2 SQIVND (reference sequence). CDR3 nucleotide sequence: TGTGCCAGTAGTCCTTGGACAGGCAACACTGAAGCTTTCTTT. Translated, it gives CASSPWTGNTEAFF.

The chain uses TRBV19 and TRBJ1-6; D ambiguous. Germline lookup yields CDR1 LNHDA and CDR2 SQIVND (reference sequence). The V end lost 3 bases, the J end lost 9 bases, and 12 bases lay between the germline ends. This CDR3 is 14 amino acids long. The CDR3 protein is CASSIMDRSSPLHF. Written as DNA, the CDR3 is TGTGCCAGTAGTATCATGGATAGGAGTTCACCCCTCCACTTT.

This clone came up once. The V gene is TRBV27, the J gene TRBJ1-1; D is undetermined. Per the germline V gene, CDR1 is MNHEY and CDR2 is SMNVEV (reference sequence). CDR3 size: 10 residues. The germline V and J ends were trimmed by 9 bases and 1 base, with 3 bases remaining between them. This CDR3 is CARANTEAFF. CDR3 coding DNA: TGTGCCAGAGCGAACACTGAAGCTTTCTTT.

The rearrangement uses TRBV5-4 and TRBJ1-2, with 7 bases matching TRBD1. This CDR3 spans 14 amino acids. Germline V gives CDR1 SGHNT, CDR2 YYREEE (reference sequence). V was clipped by 3 bases and J by 0 bases; unmatched bases: 2. CDR3 DNA: TGTGCCAGCAGCTACGGGACAGCTAACTATGGCTACACCTTC. It translates to CASSYGTANYGYTF.